This T cell receptor (beta chain) was sequenced during a study of blood T cell repertoires in COVID-19. Study background: The United States, Italy and Spain provided the acute and convalescent COVID-19 samples. From T cells, B-cell-depleted T cells, or PBMCs came the material, which was cDNA or gDNA.

Clinical history reported by participants formed the basis on which cohorts were assigned. Before being deemed recovered, Cohort 3 donors had two negative PCRs, clearance, or symptom resolution. Sequenced by immunoSEQ multiplex PCR; TCRdb stores in-frame clones only, minus some. This table holds 400,000 to 450,000 clones, 85% to 90% found once. V lost 6 bases and J 2 bases, leaving 10 bases between the germline ends. CDR3 length equals 14 residues. Germline CDR1 is MNHEY and CDR2 is SVGAGI. Source material: PBMCs or T cells enriched from blood (not recorded which). This sequence joins TRBV6-5 and TRBJ1-4; D is unresolved. The receptor's source is a man aged 25 to 40 who had recovered from COVID-19. This CDR3 is CASRASYTNEKLFF. The CDR3 DNA follows: TGTGCCAGCAGGGCTAGTTACACTAATGAAAAACTGTTTTTT.